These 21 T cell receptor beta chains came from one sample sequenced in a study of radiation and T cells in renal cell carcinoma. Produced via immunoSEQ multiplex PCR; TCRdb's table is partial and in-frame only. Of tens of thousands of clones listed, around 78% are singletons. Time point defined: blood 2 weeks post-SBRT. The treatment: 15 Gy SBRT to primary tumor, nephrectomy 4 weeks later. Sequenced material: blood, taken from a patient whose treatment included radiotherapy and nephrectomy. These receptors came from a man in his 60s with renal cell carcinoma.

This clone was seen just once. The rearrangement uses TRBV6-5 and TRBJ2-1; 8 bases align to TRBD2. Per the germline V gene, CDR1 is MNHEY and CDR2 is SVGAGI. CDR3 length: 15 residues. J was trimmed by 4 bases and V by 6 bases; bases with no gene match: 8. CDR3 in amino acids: CASSPIAGMYNEQFF. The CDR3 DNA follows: TGTGCCAGCAGCCCCATAGCGGGGATGTACAATGAGCAGTTCTTC.

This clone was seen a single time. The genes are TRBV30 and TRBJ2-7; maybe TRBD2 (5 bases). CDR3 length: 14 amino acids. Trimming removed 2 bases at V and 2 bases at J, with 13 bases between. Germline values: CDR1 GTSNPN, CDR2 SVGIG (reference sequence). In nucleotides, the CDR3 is TGTGCCTGGAGTACGGGATTCGGGACCTACGAGCAGTACGTC. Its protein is CAWSTGFGTYEQYV.

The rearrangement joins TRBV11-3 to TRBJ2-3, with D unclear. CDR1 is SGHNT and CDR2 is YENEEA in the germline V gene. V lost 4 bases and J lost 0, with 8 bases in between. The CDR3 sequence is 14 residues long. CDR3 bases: TGTGCCAGCAGCTCAAGGACCAGCACAGATACGCAGTATTTT. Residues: CASSSRTSTDTQYF.

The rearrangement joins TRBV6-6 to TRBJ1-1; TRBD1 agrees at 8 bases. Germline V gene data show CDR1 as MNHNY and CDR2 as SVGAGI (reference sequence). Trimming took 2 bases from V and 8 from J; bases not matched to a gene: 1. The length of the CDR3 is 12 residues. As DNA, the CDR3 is TGTGCCAGCAGTTACGGGACAGGAGAAGCTTTCTTT. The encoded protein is CASSYGTGEAFF.

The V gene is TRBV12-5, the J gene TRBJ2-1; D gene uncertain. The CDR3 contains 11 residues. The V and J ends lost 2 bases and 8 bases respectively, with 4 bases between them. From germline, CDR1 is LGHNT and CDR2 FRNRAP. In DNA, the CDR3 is TGTGCTAGTGGTTTGCTGGATGAGCAGTTCTTC. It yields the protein CASGLLDEQFF.

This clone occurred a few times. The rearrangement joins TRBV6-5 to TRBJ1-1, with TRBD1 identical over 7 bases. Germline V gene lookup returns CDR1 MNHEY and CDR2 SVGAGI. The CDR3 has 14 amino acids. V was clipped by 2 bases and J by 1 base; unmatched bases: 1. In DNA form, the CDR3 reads TGTGCCAGCAGTTACGACAGGGAGAACACTGAAGCTTTCTTT. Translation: CASSYDRENTEAFF.

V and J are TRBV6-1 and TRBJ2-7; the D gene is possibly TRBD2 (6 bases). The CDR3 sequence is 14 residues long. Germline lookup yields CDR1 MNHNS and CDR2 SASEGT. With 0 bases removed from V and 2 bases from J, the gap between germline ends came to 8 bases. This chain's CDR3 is CASSEAWTTYEQYV. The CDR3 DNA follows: TGTGCCAGCAGTGAAGCGTGGACTACCTACGAGCAGTACGTC.

CDR3 sequence reads: CASSLAGQGPLYEQYF. The DNA of the CDR3 is TGTGCCAGCAGCTTAGCCGGGCAGGGGCCCCTCTACGAGCAGTACTTC. The gene calls are TRBV7-2 and TRBJ2-7; the D gene is possibly TRBD1 (6 bases). Per the germline V gene, CDR1 is SGHTA and CDR2 is FQGNSA. V was clipped by 0 bases and J by 3 bases, with 15 bases between them. This CDR3 comprises 16 residues. Full variable domain (missing parts from reference TRBV7-2 and TRBJ2-7): GAGVSQSPSNKVTEKGKDVELRCDPISGHTALYWYRQSLGQGLEFLIYFQGNSAPDKSGLPSDRFSAERTGGSVSTLTIQRTQQEDSAVYLCASSLAGQGPLYEQYFGPGTRLTVT.

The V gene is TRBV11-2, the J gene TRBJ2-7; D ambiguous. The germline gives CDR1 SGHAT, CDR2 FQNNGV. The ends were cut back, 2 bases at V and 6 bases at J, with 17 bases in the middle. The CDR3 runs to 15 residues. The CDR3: CASSLSGQAVSEQYF. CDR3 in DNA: TGTGCCAGCAGCTTAAGTGGGCAGGCGGTAAGCGAGCAGTACTTC.

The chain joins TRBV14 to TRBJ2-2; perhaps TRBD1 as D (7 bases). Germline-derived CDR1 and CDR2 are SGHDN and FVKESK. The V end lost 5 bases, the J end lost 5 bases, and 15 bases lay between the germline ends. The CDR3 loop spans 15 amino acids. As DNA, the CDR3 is TGTGCCAGCAGCTTCGGGGCAGGGGGGACCGGGGAGCTGTTTTTT. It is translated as CASSFGAGGTGELFF.

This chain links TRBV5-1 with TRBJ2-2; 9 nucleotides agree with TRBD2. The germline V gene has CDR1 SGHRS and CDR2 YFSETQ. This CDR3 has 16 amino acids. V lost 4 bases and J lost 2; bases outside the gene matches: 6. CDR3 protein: CASSEAGGRNTGELFF. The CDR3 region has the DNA TGCGCCAGCAGCGAAGCGGGAGGCCGAAACACCGGGGAGCTGTTTTTT.

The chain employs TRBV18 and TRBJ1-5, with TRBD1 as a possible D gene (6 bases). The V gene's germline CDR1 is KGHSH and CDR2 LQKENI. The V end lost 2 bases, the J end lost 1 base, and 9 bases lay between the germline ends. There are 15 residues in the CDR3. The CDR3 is CASSPIRGSNQPQHF. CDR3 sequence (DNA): TGTGCCAGCTCACCAATCAGGGGAAGCAATCAGCCCCAGCATTTT.

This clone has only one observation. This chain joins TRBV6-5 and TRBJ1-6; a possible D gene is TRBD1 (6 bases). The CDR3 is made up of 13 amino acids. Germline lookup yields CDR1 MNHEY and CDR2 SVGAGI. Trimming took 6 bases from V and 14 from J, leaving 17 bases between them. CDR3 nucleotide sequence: TGTGCCAGCAGAGGGGACTCCAGGGGCACCCTCCACTTT. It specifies CASRGDSRGTLHF.

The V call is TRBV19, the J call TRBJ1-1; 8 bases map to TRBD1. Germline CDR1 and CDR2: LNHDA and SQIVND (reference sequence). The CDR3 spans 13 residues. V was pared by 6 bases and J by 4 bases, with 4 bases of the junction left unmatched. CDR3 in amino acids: CASRRQGSTEAFF. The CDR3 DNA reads TGTGCCAGTAGACGACAGGGGAGCACTGAAGCTTTCTTT.

CDR3 sequence (DNA): TGTGCCAGCAGCTTAGAGGGCTATACAAATGAGCAGTTCTTC. Residues: CASSLEGYTNEQFF. V and J are TRBV11-3 and TRBJ2-1; D not certain. This CDR3 is 14 amino acids long. Trimming left V 0 bases short and J 7 bases short, with 10 bases between. CDR1 and CDR2 from the germline V gene are SGHNT and YENEEA.

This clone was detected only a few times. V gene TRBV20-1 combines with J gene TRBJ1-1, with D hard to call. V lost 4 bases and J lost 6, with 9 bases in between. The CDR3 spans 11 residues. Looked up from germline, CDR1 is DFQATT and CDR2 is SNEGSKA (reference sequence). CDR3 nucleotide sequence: TGCAGTGCTAACCCCGGCTCTGAAGCTTTCTTT. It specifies CSANPGSEAFF.

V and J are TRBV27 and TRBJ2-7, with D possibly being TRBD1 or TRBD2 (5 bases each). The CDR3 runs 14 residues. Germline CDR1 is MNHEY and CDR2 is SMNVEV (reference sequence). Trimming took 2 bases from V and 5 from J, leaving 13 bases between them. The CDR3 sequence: CASSLNRRIDEQYF. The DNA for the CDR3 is TGTGCCAGCAGTTTAAACAGGAGGATCGACGAGCAGTACTTC.

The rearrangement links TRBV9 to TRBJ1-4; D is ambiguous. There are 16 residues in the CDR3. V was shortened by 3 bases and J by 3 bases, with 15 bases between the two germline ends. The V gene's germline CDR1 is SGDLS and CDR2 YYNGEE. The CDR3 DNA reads TGTGCCAGCAGCGCTCTGGACCTCGCTTCTAATGAAAAACTGTTTTTT. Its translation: CASSALDLASNEKLFF. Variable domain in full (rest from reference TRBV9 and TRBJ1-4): DSGVTQTPKHLITATGQRVTLRCSPRSGDLSVYWYQQSLDQGLQFLIQYYNGEERAKGNILERFSAQQFPDLHSELNLSSLELGDSALYFCASSALDLASNEKLFFGSGTQLSVL.

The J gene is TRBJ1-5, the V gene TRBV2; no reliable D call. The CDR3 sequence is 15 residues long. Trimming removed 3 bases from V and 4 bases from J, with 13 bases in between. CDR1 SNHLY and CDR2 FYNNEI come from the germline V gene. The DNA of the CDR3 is TGTGCCAGCAGTGAGCGAGGGTTGGGGAATCAGCCCCAGCATTTT. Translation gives CASSERGLGNQPQHF.

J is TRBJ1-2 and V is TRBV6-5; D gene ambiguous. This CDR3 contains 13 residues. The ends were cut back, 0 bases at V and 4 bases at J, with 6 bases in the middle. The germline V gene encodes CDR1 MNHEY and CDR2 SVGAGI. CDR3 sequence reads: CASSYSPAYGYTF. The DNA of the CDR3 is TGTGCCAGCAGTTACTCGCCAGCCTATGGCTACACCTTC.

CDR3 amino acids: CASSRAPGAYNEQFF. As DNA, the CDR3 is TGTGCCAGTAGTAGGGCCCCGGGAGCCTACAATGAGCAGTTCTTC. V usage is TRBV19 and J usage is TRBJ2-1; D possibly corresponds to TRBD2 (6 bases). The CDR3 consists of 15 residues. Germline lookup yields CDR1 LNHDA and CDR2 SQIVND (reference sequence). V was trimmed by 4 bases and J by 2 bases, leaving 12 bases between them.